The present TCR beta chain was sequenced within a study of PD-L1 blockade in urothelial cancer (dated by TCRdb to the late 2010s). A note on the overall study: Every patient began therapy around 2014 and was given atezolizumab 1,200 mg intravenously every 3 weeks. About 90% of the roughly 30 patients were males with bladder-origin urothelial cancer, and about 60% of the 29 reported a prior smoking history. An ECOG performance status of 0 or 1 was recorded for the patients, and 0 to 3 prior chemotherapy regimens had been received by the patients. Blood samples were analyzed at 3 weeks after treatment start (second dose) and at 6 weeks after treatment start. Blood samples gave median yields of about 150,000 T cells and tens of thousands of unique TCRs, along with a median clonality of 0.080. The study, an exploratory multi-omic analysis, examined somatic, immune and clinical correlates of response to PD-L1 blockade with atezolizumab in urothelial cancer. Pretreatment tumor samples, along with matched peripheral blood serially collected before and after atezolizumab treatment, were subjected to TCR sequencing. Durable clinical benefit was defined as a progression-free survival longer than 6 months, and TCR features were additionally tested against progression-free survival and overall survival. Whole exome sequencing and RNA sequencing of pretreatment tumors were performed alongside TCR sequencing in the same patients. Nine patients achieved durable clinical benefit and fewer than 25 did not. Twenty-nine patients had pretreatment blood TCR-seq, around 25 had at least one posttreatment blood collection, and around 25 had tumor TCR-seq. On the study overall, not on this receptor specifically: Because the sample size was small (n of about 29) and many exploratory analyses were performed, the results are intended to be hypothesis-generating. A pretreatment peripheral blood TCR clonality below the median was linked to improved progression-free and overall survival. Among patients with durable benefit, tumor-associated TCR clones showed greater expansion in peripheral blood 3 weeks after treatment started (n ≈ 23, p = 0.022).

A cohort of roughly 30 patients with locally advanced or metastatic urothelial carcinoma, treated at Memorial Sloan Kettering on a trial protocol, was included. Peripheral blood mononuclear cells were collected pretreatment and during treatment, with between 1 and 8 total time points obtained per patient. The Qiagen DNeasy Blood extraction kit was used to purify genomic DNA from total PBMCs and tumor samples. PBMCs were collected pretreatment and during treatment, and were isolated and stored as previously described. Of note for this clone: Its antigen has not been determined. The input lacks base qualities; no much larger clone sits a single base away.

Measured from the cysteine to the phenylalanine, the CDR3 is 12 residues long. Solely the CDR3 DNA is kept, with 36 bases framed from the first base. The germline V gene encodes CDR1 MGHDK and CDR2 SYGVNS. V was cut back by 4 bases and J by 4 bases, leaving a gap of 7 bases between them. Synthetic TCR analog templates were spiked into each PCR to estimate absolute template abundance from read counts. Using the immunoSEQ assay, TCRbeta CDR3 regions were amplified from genomic DNA with bias-controlled V and J gene primers. Sequencing of rearranged TCRbeta segments was done at approximately 20X coverage. In the source study's methods: Clustering was used to correct sequencing errors, and CDR3s were annotated against IMGT so that V, D and J genes could be assigned. Only productive TCRbeta rearrangements were used in downstream analyses, excluding out-of-frame or stop-codon sequences. Clonality was calculated as one minus the Shannon entropy normalized by the log of the number of unique productive sequences. Clones differing between time points or between blood and tumor were identified using Fisher's exact test with Benjamini-Hochberg correction, with an adjusted p below 0.01 applied as the threshold. The clones in this table, taken by TCRdb from immuneACCESS, are in-frame only. Not every clone is retained; where verified, under half of the shortfall comes from an unresolved V gene, and the cause of the rest is unknown. The V and J calls and clone size are taken from that table; D and trimming were inferred from the DNA. This sample is represented by more than 75,000 clones; 90% of them were singletons. More than 8% of the sample is taken by the ten largest.

The TCR originated in a man aged 55 to 70 with urothelial cancer. The material sequenced was PBMCs, taken around atezolizumab (anti-PD-L1) treatment. In this chain, TRBV25-1 is recombined with TRBJ1-2; TRBD1 is possibly the D segment (5 matching bases). Here the CDR3 is given as CASSAGSYGYTF. At the DNA level, the sequence is TGTGCCAGCAGTGCAGGGTCCTATGGCTACACCTTC.